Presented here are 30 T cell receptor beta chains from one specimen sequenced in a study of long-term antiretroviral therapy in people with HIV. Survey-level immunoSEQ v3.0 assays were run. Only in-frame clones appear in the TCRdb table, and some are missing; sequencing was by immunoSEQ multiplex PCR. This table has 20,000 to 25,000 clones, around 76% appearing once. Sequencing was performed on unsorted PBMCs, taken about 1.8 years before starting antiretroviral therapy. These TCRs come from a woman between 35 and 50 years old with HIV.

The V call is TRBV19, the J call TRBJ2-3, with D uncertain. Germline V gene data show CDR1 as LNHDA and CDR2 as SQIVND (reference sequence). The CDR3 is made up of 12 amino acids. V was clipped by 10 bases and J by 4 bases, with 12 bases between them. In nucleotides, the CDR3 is TGTGCCACCTACACTGAGCCAGATACGCAGTATTTT. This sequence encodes CATYTEPDTQYF.

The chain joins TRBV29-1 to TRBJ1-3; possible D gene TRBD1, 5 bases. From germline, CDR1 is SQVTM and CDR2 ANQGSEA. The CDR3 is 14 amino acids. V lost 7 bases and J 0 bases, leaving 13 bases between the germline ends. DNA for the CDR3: TGCAGCGCCTCGGGACCCCGCTCTGGAAACACCATATATTTT. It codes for CSASGPRSGNTIYF.

CDR3 sequence (DNA): TGTGCCAGCAGTGAAGCGGGAGGGAACTATGGCTACACCTTC. Residues: CASSEAGGNYGYTF. The gene calls are TRBV6-1 and TRBJ1-2; D unresolved. This CDR3 spans 14 amino acids. Germline lookup yields CDR1 MNHNS and CDR2 SASEGT. V lost 0 bases and J lost 2, with 7 bases in between.

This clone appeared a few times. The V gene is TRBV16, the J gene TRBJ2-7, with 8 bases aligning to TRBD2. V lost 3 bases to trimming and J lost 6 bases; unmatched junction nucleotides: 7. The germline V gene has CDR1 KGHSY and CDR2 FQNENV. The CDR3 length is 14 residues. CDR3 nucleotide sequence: TGTGCCAGCAGCCAGAAAAGCGGGAGAGCCGAGCAGTACTTC. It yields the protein CASSQKSGRAEQYF.

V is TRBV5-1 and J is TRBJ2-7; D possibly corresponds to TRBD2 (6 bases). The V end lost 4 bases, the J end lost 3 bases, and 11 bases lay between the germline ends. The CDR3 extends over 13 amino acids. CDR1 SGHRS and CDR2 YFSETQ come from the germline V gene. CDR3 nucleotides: TGCGCCAGCAGCCTGACTAGTATCTACGAGCAGTACTTC. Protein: CASSLTSIYEQYF.

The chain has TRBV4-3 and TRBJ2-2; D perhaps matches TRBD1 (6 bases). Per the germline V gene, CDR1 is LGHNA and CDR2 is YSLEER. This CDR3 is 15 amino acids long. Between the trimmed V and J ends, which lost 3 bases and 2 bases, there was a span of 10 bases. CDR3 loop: CASSQRTDNTGELFF. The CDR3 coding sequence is TGCGCCAGCAGCCAGAGGACAGACAACACCGGGGAGCTGTTTTTT.

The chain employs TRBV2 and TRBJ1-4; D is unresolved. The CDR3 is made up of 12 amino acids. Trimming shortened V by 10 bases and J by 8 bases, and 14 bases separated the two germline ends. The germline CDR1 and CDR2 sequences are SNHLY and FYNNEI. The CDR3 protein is CAILLGREKLFF. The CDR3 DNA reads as TGTGCCATTCTTCTCGGAAGGGAAAAACTGTTTTTT.

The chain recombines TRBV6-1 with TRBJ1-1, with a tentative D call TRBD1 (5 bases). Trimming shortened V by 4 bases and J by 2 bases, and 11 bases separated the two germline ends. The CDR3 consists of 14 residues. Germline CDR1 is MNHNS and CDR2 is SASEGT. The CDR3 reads CASSGARENTEAFF. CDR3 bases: TGTGCCAGCAGTGGCGCCAGGGAAAACACTGAAGCTTTCTTT.

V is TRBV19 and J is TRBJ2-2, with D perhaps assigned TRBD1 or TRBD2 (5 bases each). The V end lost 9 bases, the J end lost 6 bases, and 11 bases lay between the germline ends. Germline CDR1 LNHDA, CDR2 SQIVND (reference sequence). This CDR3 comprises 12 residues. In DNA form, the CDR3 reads TGTGCCAGCCTTCGAGGGGCCGGGGAGCTGTTTTTT. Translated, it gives CASLRGAGELFF.

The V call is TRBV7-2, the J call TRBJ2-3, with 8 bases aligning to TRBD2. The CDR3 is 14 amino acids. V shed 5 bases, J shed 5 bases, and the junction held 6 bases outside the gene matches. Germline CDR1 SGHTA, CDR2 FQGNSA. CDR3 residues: CASSPTSVGDTQYF. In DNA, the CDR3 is TGTGCCAGCAGCCCGACTAGCGTGGGAGATACGCAGTATTTT. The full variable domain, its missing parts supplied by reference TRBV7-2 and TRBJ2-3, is GAGVSQSPSNKVTEKGKDVELRCDPISGHTALYWYRQSLGQGLEFLIYFQGNSAPDKSGLPSDRFSAERTGGSVSTLTIQRTQQEDSAVYLCASSPTSVGDTQYFGPGTRLTVL.

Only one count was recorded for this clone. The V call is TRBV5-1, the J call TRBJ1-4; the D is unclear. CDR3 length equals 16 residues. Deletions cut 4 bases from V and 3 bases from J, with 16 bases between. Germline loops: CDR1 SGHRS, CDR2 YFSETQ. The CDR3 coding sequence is TGCGCCAGCAGCAGCATACCCCTTGGTTCTAATGAAAAACTGTTTTTT. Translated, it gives CASSSIPLGSNEKLFF.

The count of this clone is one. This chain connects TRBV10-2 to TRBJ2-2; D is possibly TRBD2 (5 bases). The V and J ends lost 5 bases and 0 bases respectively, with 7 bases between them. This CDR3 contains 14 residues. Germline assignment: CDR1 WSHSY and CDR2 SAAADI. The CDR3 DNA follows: TGCGCCAGCAGTCCCGGGACGAACACCGGGGAGCTGTTTTTT. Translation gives CASSPGTNTGELFF.

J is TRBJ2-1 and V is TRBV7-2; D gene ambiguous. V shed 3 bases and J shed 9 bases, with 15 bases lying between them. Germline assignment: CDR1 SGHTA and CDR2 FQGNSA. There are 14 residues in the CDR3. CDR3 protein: CASSFFVSGGEQFF. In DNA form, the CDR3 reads TGTGCCAGCAGCTTCTTTGTGTCTGGCGGTGAGCAGTTCTTC.

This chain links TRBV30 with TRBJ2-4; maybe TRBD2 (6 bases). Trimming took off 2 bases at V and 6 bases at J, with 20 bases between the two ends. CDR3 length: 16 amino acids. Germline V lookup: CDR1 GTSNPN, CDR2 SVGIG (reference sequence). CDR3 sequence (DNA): TGTGCCTGGAGTTCTGAAGGATGGGAGGACGCAAACATTCAGTACTTC. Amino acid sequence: CAWSSEGWEDANIQYF.

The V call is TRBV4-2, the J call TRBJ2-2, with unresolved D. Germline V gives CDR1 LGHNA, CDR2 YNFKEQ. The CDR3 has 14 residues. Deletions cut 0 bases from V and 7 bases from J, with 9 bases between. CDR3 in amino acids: CASSQDPALGELFF. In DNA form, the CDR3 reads TGTGCCAGCAGCCAAGATCCCGCGCTCGGGGAGCTGTTTTTT.

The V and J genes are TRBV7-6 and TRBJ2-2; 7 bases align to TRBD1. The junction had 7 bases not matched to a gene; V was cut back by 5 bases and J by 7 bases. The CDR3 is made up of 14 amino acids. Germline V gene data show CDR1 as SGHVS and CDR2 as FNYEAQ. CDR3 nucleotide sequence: TGTGCCAGCAGCCCCCAAGGGGGCATCGGGGAGCTGTTTTTT. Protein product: CASSPQGGIGELFF.

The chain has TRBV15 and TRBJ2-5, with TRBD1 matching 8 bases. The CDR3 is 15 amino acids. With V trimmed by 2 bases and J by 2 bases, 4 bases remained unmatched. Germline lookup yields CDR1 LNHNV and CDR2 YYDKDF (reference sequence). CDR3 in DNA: TGTGCCACCAGCAGATATCAGGGGGCTCAAGAGACCCAGTACTTC. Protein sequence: CATSRYQGAQETQYF.

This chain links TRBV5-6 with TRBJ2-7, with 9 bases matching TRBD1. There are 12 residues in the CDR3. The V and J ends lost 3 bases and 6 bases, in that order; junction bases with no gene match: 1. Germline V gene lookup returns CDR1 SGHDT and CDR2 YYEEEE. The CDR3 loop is CASSWGQGEQYF. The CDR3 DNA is TGTGCCAGCAGCTGGGGACAGGGCGAGCAGTACTTC.

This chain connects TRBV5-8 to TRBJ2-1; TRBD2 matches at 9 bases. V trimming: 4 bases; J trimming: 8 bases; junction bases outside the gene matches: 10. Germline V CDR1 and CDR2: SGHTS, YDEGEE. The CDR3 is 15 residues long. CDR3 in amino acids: CASSPGTSPLDEQFF. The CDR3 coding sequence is TGTGCCAGCAGCCCCGGGACTAGCCCCTTGGATGAGCAGTTCTTC.

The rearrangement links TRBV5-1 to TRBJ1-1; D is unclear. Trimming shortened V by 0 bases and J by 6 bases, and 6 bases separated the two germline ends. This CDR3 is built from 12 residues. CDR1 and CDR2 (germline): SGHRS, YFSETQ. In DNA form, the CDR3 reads TGCGCCAGCAGCTTGGAGGGCCCTGAAGCTTTCTTT. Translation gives CASSLEGPEAFF.

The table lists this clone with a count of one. The CDR3 sequence: CASSLGDSPYEQYF. The CDR3 region has the DNA TGTGCCAGCAGCTTAGGGGACAGCCCCTACGAGCAGTACTTC. The chain couples TRBV13 to TRBJ2-7; D may be TRBD1 (6 bases). V gave up 0 bases and J gave up 2 bases, with 8 bases separating them. The germline V gene has CDR1 PRHDT and CDR2 FYEKMQ (reference sequence). The CDR3 has 14 amino acids.

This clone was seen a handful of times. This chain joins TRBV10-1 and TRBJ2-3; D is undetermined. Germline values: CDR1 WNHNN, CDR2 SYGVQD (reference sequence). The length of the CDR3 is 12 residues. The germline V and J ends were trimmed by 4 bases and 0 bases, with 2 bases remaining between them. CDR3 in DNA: TGCGCCAGCAGTGCTAGCACAGATACGCAGTATTTT. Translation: CASSASTDTQYF.

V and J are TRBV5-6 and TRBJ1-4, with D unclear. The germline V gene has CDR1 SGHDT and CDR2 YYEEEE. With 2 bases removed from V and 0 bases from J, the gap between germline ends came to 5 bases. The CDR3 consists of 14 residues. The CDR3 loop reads CASSFSTTNEKLFF. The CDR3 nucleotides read TGTGCCAGCAGCTTTTCTACAACTAATGAAAAACTGTTTTTT. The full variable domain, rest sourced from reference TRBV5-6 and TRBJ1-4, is DAGVTQSPTHLIKTRGQQVTLRCSPKSGHDTVSWYQQALGQGPQFIFQYYEEEERQRGNFPDRFSGHQFPNYSSELNVNALLLGDSALYLCASSFSTTNEKLFFGSGTQLSVL.

CDR3 in amino acids: CASSRGLAGNEQFF. Written as DNA, the CDR3 is TGTGCCAGCAGCCGGGGACTAGCAGGCAATGAGCAGTTCTTC. The chain has TRBV4-2 and TRBJ2-1, with 9 bases identical to TRBD2. This CDR3 spans 14 amino acids. Unmatched junction bases numbered 4, after V lost 4 bases and J lost 6 bases. Germline values: CDR1 LGHNA, CDR2 YNFKEQ.

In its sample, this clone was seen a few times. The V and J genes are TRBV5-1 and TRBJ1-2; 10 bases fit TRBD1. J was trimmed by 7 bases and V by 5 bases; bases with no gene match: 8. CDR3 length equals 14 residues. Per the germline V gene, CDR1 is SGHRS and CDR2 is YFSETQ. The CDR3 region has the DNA TGCGCCAGCAGACAAGGGACAGGGGTGGTTGGCTACACCTTC. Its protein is CASRQGTGVVGYTF. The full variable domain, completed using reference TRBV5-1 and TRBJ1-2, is KAGVTQTPRYLIKTRGQQVTLSCSPISGHRSVSWYQQTPGQGLQFLFEYFSETQRNKGNFPGRFSGRQFSNSRSEMNVSTLELGDSALYLCASRQGTGVVGYTFGSGTRLTVV.

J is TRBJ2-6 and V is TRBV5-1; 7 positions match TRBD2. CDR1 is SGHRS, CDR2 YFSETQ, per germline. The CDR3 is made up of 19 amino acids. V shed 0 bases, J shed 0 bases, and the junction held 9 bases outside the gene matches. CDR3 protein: CASSLAPGGPGSGANVLTF. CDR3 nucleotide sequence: TGCGCCAGCAGCTTGGCCCCGGGGGGACCAGGCTCTGGGGCCAACGTCCTGACTTTC.

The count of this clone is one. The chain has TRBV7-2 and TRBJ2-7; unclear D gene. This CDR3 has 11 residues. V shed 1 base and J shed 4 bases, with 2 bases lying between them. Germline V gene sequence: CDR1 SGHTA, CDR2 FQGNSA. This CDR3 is CASSLEYEQYF. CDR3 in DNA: TGTGCCAGCAGCTTAGAGTACGAGCAGTACTTC.

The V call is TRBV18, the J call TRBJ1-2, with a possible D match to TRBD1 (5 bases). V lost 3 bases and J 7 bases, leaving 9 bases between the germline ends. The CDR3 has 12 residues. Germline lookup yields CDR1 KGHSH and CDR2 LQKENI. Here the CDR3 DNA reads TGTGCCAGCTCACCGGACGGGGGTGGCTACACCTTC. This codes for CASSPDGGGYTF.

The CDR3: CASRTGNSNQPQHF. CDR3 DNA sequence: TGTGCCAGCAGGACAGGAAATAGCAATCAGCCCCAGCATTTT. V is TRBV6-5 and J is TRBJ1-5, with a tentative D call TRBD1 (6 bases). The V end was cut by 6 bases, the J end by 0 bases, with 9 bases between. The germline CDR1 and CDR2 sequences are MNHEY and SVGAGI. The CDR3 length is 14 residues.

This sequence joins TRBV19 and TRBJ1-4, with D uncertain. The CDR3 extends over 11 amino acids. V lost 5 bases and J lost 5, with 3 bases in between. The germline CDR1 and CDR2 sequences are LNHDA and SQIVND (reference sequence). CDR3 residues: CASSVNEKLFF. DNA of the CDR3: TGTGCCAGTAGTGTCAATGAAAAACTGTTTTTT.